This TCR beta chain was profiled in a study of CD8+ T cells in alopecia areata. Sampling of alopecia areata patients yielded lesional scalp punch biopsies as well as peripheral blood. RNA was isolated and reverse transcribed to cDNA, the sequencing template. Clones were read by immunoSEQ multiplex PCR, and TCRdb kept only the in-frame ones, dropping some. This repertoire shows approximately 12,000 clones, under 65% found once; its top ten account for about 15%. CDR1 and CDR2 from the germline V gene are KGHSH and LQKENI. The CDR3 is made up of 19 amino acids. The V and J ends lost 4 bases and 8 bases, in that order; junction bases with no gene match: 25.

Input material: skin. The chain joins TRBV18 to TRBJ1-2, with 7 bases that match TRBD1. This clonotype was sampled from a human donor with alopecia areata. The chain's CDR3 is CASSQVAHNLYRDSRGYTF. The CDR3, as DNA: TGTGCCAGCTCACAGGTGGCGCACAACCTTTACCGGGACAGCAGGGGCTACACCTTC.